A single T cell receptor beta chain is shown here with its context. The authors' processing: Estimated nucleated cell counts came from reference gene primer amplification. Libraries were prepared by immunoSEQ multiplex PCR; TCRdb keeps only in-frame clonotypes and omits some of them. D and trimming were read from the DNA, whereas the V and J calls and clone size are those reported in that table. The data hold about 150,000 clones, with approximately 85% observed a single time. This sample is drawn from a study of blood T cell repertoires in COVID-19. Overall study context: Sites across the United States, Italy and Spain contributed samples from acute and convalescent COVID-19.

Trimming took off 3 bases at V and 4 bases at J, with 17 bases between the two ends. The CDR3 runs to 16 residues. Germline V gives CDR1 SGHVS, CDR2 FQNEAQ. The specimen sequenced was peripheral blood. This receptor was taken from a man at least 80 years old with COVID-19, enrolled during active disease. The J gene is TRBJ2-3, the V gene TRBV7-8; weak D call: TRBD2 (6 bases). The CDR3 region is CASSLRRGVLADTQYF. CDR3 in DNA: TGTGCCAGCAGCTTGAGGCGGGGTGTGCTCGCAGATACGCAGTATTTT.